Listed here are 31 T cell receptor beta chains from one sample, sequenced in a study of T cells in localized non-small cell lung cancer. The table came from immunoSEQ multiplex PCR; TCRdb's copy has only in-frame clones and leaves some out. The repertoire consists of approximately 29,000 clones, with approximately 86% occurring once and the leading ten covering 6% to 7%. The starting material was peripheral blood, obtained before any cancer treatment. These receptors all stem from a male donor at least 60 years old with stage I lung adenocarcinoma.

This sequence joins TRBV6-1 and TRBJ1-4; 11 positions agree with TRBD1. Germline V gives CDR1 MNHNS, CDR2 SASEGT. The V and J ends lost 7 bases and 7 bases, in that order; junction bases with no gene match: 5. This CDR3 comprises 14 residues. Written as DNA, the CDR3 is TGTGCCAGCAAAACCGGGACAGGGGGTGAAAAACTGTTTTTT. Its translation is CASKTGTGGEKLFF.

A few counts support this clone. V is TRBV19 and J is TRBJ2-1; TRBD2 might be the D (6 bases). Germline-derived CDR1 and CDR2 are LNHDA and SQIVND (reference sequence). Trimming removed 1 base from V and 4 bases from J, with 11 bases in between. This CDR3 region has 15 residues. The CDR3 coding sequence is TGTGCCAGTAGTATAGGGACTCGGGGGTACAATGAGCAGTTCTTC. The encoded protein is CASSIGTRGYNEQFF. The full variable domain, its missing parts supplied by reference TRBV19 and TRBJ2-1, is DGGITQSPKYLFRKEGQNVTLSCEQNLNHDAMYWYRQDPGQGLRLIYYSQIVNDFQKGDIAEGYSVSREKKESFPLTVTSAQKNPTAFYLCASSIGTRGYNEQFFGPGTRLTVL.

J is TRBJ2-7 and V is TRBV18; no clear D gene. In germline, CDR1 is KGHSH, CDR2 LQKENI. Trimming shortened V by 5 bases and J by 0 bases, and 8 bases separated the two germline ends. The CDR3 runs to 13 residues. The CDR3 sequence: CASSLGPSYEQYF. The CDR3 bases are TGTGCCAGCTCATTGGGTCCCTCCTACGAGCAGTACTTC.

CDR3 sequence (DNA): TGTGCCAGTAGTATAGATGGGGGGGGACTCCTGAGCTCCTACAATGAGCAGTTCTTC. This translates into CASSIDGGGLLSSYNEQFF. The chain has TRBV19 and TRBJ2-1; 7 bases are shared with TRBD2. J was trimmed by 0 bases and V by 0 bases; bases with no gene match: 11. The germline gives CDR1 LNHDA, CDR2 SQIVND (reference sequence). This CDR3 has 19 amino acids.

For the CDR3, the DNA is TGCGCCAGCAGCCAAGATGTCGGACAGGGATACGAGCAGTACTTC. As protein: CASSQDVGQGYEQYF. The J gene is TRBJ2-7, the V gene TRBV4-3, with 8 bases fitting TRBD1. From germline, CDR1 is LGHNA and CDR2 YSLEER. The V gene end was trimmed by 0 bases and the J gene end by 4 bases; junction bases not matched to a gene: 5. This CDR3 comprises 15 residues.

CDR3 coding DNA: TGTGCCGGAGAGGCCAGGGGGAACTACGAGCAGTACTTC. Its protein is CAGEARGNYEQYF. The chain uses TRBV21-1 and TRBJ2-7; the table's D call TRBD1 went unverified against the DNA. TRBV21-1 is a pseudogene. This CDR3 is built from 13 residues.

The rearrangement joins TRBV6-4 to TRBJ2-7, with D uncertain. This CDR3 has 14 residues. CDR1 and CDR2 (germline): MRHNA, SNTAGT. V dropped 4 bases and J dropped 0 bases, with 10 bases sitting between them. The CDR3 loop reads CASSGKIASYEQYF. CDR3 bases: TGTGCCAGCAGTGGAAAGATCGCCTCCTACGAGCAGTACTTC.

The V call is TRBV28, the J call TRBJ2-5; D gene unclear. Between the trimmed V and J ends, which lost 1 base and 6 bases, there was a span of 6 bases. This CDR3 has 12 amino acids. Germline V gene lookup returns CDR1 MDHEN and CDR2 SYDVKM. CDR3 region: CASSLYPQTQYF. CDR3 bases: TGTGCCAGCAGTTTATACCCGCAGACCCAGTACTTC.

V is TRBV7-9 and J is TRBJ2-5; possibly TRBD1 for D (6 bases). Germline CDR1 is SEHNR and CDR2 is FQNEAQ (reference sequence). V lost 5 bases, J lost 6 bases, and 16 bases lay in between. This CDR3 is built from 14 residues. The CDR3 sequence is CASSLRDTGKTQYF. CDR3 DNA sequence: TGTGCCAGCAGCCTGAGGGACACAGGAAAGACCCAGTACTTC.

In its sample, this clone was seen once. The genes are TRBV29-1 and TRBJ2-5; 9 nucleotides match TRBD1. V trimming: 5 bases; J trimming: 4 bases; junction bases outside the gene matches: 5. Per the germline V gene, CDR1 is SQVTM and CDR2 is ANQGSEA. CDR3 size: 13 residues. The chain's CDR3 is CSVKQGAGETQYF. DNA for the CDR3: TGCAGCGTTAAACAGGGGGCAGGAGAGACCCAGTACTTC. Variable domain in full (rest from reference TRBV29-1 and TRBJ2-5): SAVISQKPSRDICQRGTSLTIQCQVDSQVTMMFWYRQQPGQSLTLIATANQGSEATYESGFVIDKFPISRPNLTFSTLTVSNMSPEDSSIYLCSVKQGAGETQYFGPGTRLLVL.

CDR3 coding DNA: TGTGCCAGCACCCAGCGGACGGGAGATACGCAGTATTTT. Translated, it gives CASTQRTGDTQYF. The rearrangement uses TRBV6-1 and TRBJ2-3; D perhaps matches TRBD2 (5 bases). The CDR3 length is 13 residues. V was trimmed by 7 bases and J by 5 bases, leaving 13 bases between them. Germline V gene data show CDR1 as MNHNS and CDR2 as SASEGT.

The chain links TRBV18 to TRBJ2-7, with a possible D match to TRBD1 (5 bases). The CDR3 covers 14 residues. V was clipped by 5 bases and J by 5 bases, with 16 bases between them. Germline CDR1 is KGHSH and CDR2 is LQKENI. The CDR3 is CASSRQSSTDEQYF. CDR3 nucleotides: TGTGCCAGCTCAAGACAGTCCTCGACAGACGAGCAGTACTTC.

This chain uses TRBV5-4 with TRBJ1-1; TRBD1 is a possible D gene (6 bases). V shed 5 bases and J shed 3 bases, with 14 bases lying between them. Germline CDR1 SGHNT, CDR2 YYREEE (reference sequence). The CDR3 contains 14 residues. The CDR3 DNA reads TGTGCCAGCAGTCCCAGGGGCGGGGACACTGAAGCTTTCTTT. Translation: CASSPRGGDTEAFF.

V is TRBV5-4 and J is TRBJ2-4, with TRBD2 matching 9 bases. After removal of 1 base from V and 6 bases from J, the junction contained 11 bases not matched to a gene. The CDR3 sequence is 17 residues long. Germline lookup yields CDR1 SGHNT and CDR2 YYREEE (reference sequence). This chain's CDR3 is CASSLFSSGVLGNIQYF. The CDR3 coding sequence is TGTGCCAGCAGCTTGTTTTCTAGCGGGGTGTTGGGAAACATTCAGTACTTC.

The rearrangement joins TRBV6-1 to TRBJ1-5; D unclear. The V and J ends lost 4 bases and 0 bases respectively, with 10 bases between them. The CDR3 extends over 15 amino acids. Germline V gives CDR1 MNHNS, CDR2 SASEGT. As DNA, the CDR3 is TGTGCCAGCAGTGTACGGCCGATTAGCAATCAGCCCCAGCATTTT. This codes for CASSVRPISNQPQHF.

About this clone itself: The identical CDR3 is also encoded by other nucleotide sequences in the sample. In nucleotides, the CDR3 is TGTGCCAGCAGCGATTCTGGGGCCAACGTCCTGACTTTC. Translation: CASSDSGANVLTF. The rearrangement links TRBV28 to TRBJ2-6; D is uncertain. The V end lost 6 bases, the J end lost 1 base, and 4 bases lay between the germline ends. The CDR3 extends over 13 amino acids. Germline V CDR1 and CDR2: MDHEN, SYDVKM.

This chain uses TRBV2 with TRBJ1-1, with TRBD1 identical over 8 bases. Germline CDR1 and CDR2: SNHLY and FYNNEI. The CDR3 extends over 15 amino acids. V lost 0 bases and J lost 5; bases outside the gene matches: 5. The CDR3 is CASSEATGAWTEAFF. The CDR3 coding sequence is TGTGCCAGCAGTGAAGCGACAGGGGCTTGGACTGAAGCTTTCTTT. Together with reference TRBV2 and TRBJ1-1, the CDR3 gives the full variable domain: EPEVTQTPSHQVTQMGQEVILRCVPISNHLYFYWYRQILGQKVEFLVSFYNNEISEKSEIFDDQFSVERPDGSNFTLKIRSTKLEDSAMYFCASSEATGAWTEAFFGQGTRLTVV.

In its sample, this clone was seen once. The genes are TRBV30 and TRBJ1-3; D unresolved. In germline, CDR1 is GTSNPN, CDR2 SVGIG (reference sequence). This CDR3 spans 15 amino acids. Trimming pared 4 bases from V and 3 bases from J, leaving 16 bases between. The chain's CDR3 is CAWTPVDRIGNTIYF. In DNA, the CDR3 is TGTGCCTGGACCCCGGTGGACCGGATTGGAAACACCATATATTTT.

J is TRBJ1-2 and V is TRBV4-3; 8 positions match TRBD1. The CDR3 has 14 amino acids. The V and J ends lost 0 bases and 5 bases, in that order; junction bases with no gene match: 2. Germline values: CDR1 LGHNA, CDR2 YSLEER. The CDR3: CASSQDWTGYGYTF. The CDR3 DNA reads TGCGCCAGCAGCCAAGATTGGACAGGGTATGGCTACACCTTC.

This chain links TRBV2 with TRBJ1-4, with 8 bases matching TRBD1. V lost 6 bases to trimming and J lost 8 bases; unmatched junction nucleotides: 8. Germline V gene sequence: CDR1 SNHLY, CDR2 FYNNEI. The CDR3 is 14 residues long. The CDR3 sequence is CASRLQGDGEKLFF. DNA for the CDR3: TGTGCCAGCAGATTACAGGGGGATGGGGAAAAACTGTTTTTT.

This clone is a singleton in its sample. This rearrangement joins TRBV21-1 to TRBJ1-5. TRBV21-1 is annotated as a pseudogene. The length of the CDR3 is 13 residues. This CDR3 is CARRPPSNQPQHF. In DNA, the CDR3 is TGTGCCAGAAGGCCTCCAAGCAATCAGCCCCAGCATTTT.

The V call is TRBV29-1, the J call TRBJ1-2; 8 bases are a match to TRBD1. The CDR3 extends over 13 amino acids. V shed 7 bases, J shed 6 bases, and the junction held 10 bases outside the gene matches. In germline, CDR1 is SQVTM, CDR2 ANQGSEA. In nucleotides, the CDR3 is TGCAGCGCTAGATCAGGGGGCGCGGATGGCTACACCTTC. It encodes CSARSGGADGYTF.

The V call is TRBV5-1, the J call TRBJ2-2; no firm D call. The CDR3 loop spans 14 amino acids. V lost 1 base, J lost 4 bases, and 8 bases lay in between. Germline CDR1 and CDR2: SGHRS and YFSETQ. DNA for the CDR3: TGCGCCAGCAGCTTGAACAGTCCCACCGGGGAGCTGTTTTTT. Its translation is CASSLNSPTGELFF.

The chain is built from TRBV4-3 and TRBJ1-3; D uncertain. The ends were cut back, 0 bases at V and 0 bases at J, with 9 bases in the middle. CDR1 and CDR2 (germline): LGHNA, YSLEER. This CDR3 contains 16 residues. CDR3 nucleotide sequence: TGCGCCAGCAGCCAAGATTATGGAGTCTCTGGAAACACCATATATTTT. It specifies CASSQDYGVSGNTIYF.

This rearrangement joins TRBV4-3 to TRBJ1-6; D gene unclear. V lost 0 bases and J 4 bases, leaving 10 bases between the germline ends. The CDR3 runs to 16 residues. Germline CDR1 is LGHNA and CDR2 is YSLEER. For the CDR3, the DNA is TGCGCCAGCAGCCAAGAAGAGGCAGCTTATAATTCACCCCTCCACTTT. Amino acid sequence: CASSQEEAAYNSPLHF.

The rearrangement uses TRBV28 and TRBJ1-5; no firm D call. The germline V gene encodes CDR1 MDHEN and CDR2 SYDVKM. V was shortened by 6 bases and J by 1 base, with 10 bases between the two germline ends. The CDR3 has 14 residues. For the CDR3, the DNA is TGTGCCAGCAGCCCCATTTTGAGCAATCAGCCCCAGCATTTT. It yields the protein CASSPILSNQPQHF.

This clone is labeled medium-sized. The chain employs TRBV4-1 and TRBJ2-7, with a possible D match to TRBD1 (5 bases). Trimming cost V 0 bases and J 4 bases, with 13 bases left between them. This CDR3 spans 15 amino acids. Germline assignment: CDR1 MGHRA and CDR2 YSYEKL. Here the CDR3 reads CASSQDEARVYEQYF. The CDR3 coding sequence is TGCGCCAGCAGCCAAGATGAAGCCAGGGTATACGAGCAGTACTTC.

This rearrangement joins TRBV5-6 to TRBJ2-5; the D call may be TRBD1 or TRBD2 (5 bases each). The CDR3 spans 11 residues. Looked up from germline, CDR1 is SGHDT and CDR2 is YYEEEE. Trimming left V 4 bases short and J 4 bases short, with 5 bases between. CDR3 in amino acids: CASSGGETQYF. As DNA, the CDR3 is TGTGCCAGCAGCGGGGGAGAGACCCAGTACTTC.

V usage is TRBV7-9 and J usage is TRBJ2-4; 9 nucleotides align to TRBD1. The V segment lost 4 bases and the J segment 7 bases; nucleotides outside the gene matches: 5. Germline V gives CDR1 SEHNR, CDR2 FQNEAQ (reference sequence). The CDR3 length is 14 residues. The CDR3 loop is CASSSTGGRNIQYF. DNA of the CDR3: TGTGCCAGCAGCTCTACAGGGGGCCGGAACATTCAGTACTTC.

This sequence joins TRBV9 and TRBJ2-2; 8 bases are a match to TRBD2. Germline V gene data show CDR1 as SGDLS and CDR2 as YYNGEE. This CDR3 has 17 residues. The ends lost 3 bases at V and 3 bases at J; junction bases unmatched: 10. In DNA, the CDR3 is TGTGCCAGCAGCGCCCCCGGGACGGGAGGGTACACCGGGGAGCTGTTTTTT. Residues: CASSAPGTGGYTGELFF.

The chain has TRBV4-3 and TRBJ1-5; no clear D. V lost 0 bases and J lost 2, with 8 bases in between. This CDR3 spans 15 amino acids. Germline-derived CDR1 and CDR2 are LGHNA and YSLEER. CDR3 DNA sequence: TGCGCCAGCAGCCAAGAGCGGACCGGCAATCAGCCCCAGCATTTT. This encodes CASSQERTGNQPQHF.